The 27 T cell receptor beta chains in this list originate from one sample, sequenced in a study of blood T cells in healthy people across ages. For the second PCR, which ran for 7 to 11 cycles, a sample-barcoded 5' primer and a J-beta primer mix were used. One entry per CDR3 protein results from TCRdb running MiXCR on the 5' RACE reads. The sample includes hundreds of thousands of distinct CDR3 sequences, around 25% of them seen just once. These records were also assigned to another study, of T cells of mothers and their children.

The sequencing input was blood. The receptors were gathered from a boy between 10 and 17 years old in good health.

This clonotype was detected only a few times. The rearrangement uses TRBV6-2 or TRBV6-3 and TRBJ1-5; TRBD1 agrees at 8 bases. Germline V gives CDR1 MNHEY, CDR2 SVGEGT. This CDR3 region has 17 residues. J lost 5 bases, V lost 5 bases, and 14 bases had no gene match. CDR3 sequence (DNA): TGTGCCAGCAGTGACTACATGGACAGGGTGATTTATCAGCCCCAGCATTTT. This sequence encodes CASSDYMDRVIYQPQHF.

In DNA form, the CDR3 reads TGTGCCATCAGTGGGACAGGGAGCGGCTACAATGAGCAGTTCTTC. Its protein is CAISGTGSGYNEQFF. This chain joins TRBV10-3 and TRBJ2-1; 8 positions match TRBD1. Losses at the gene ends were 4 bases for V and 3 bases for J; bases not matched to a gene: 5. This CDR3 spans 15 amino acids. The germline CDR1 and CDR2 sequences are ENHRY and SYGVKD.

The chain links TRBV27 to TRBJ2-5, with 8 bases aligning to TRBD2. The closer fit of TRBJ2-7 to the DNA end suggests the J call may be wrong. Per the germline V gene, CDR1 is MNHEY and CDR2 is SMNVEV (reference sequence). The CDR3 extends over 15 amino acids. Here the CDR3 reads CASRELAGPTYEQYF. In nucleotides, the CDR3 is TGTGCCAGCAGGGAATTAGCGGGACCGACCTACGAGCAGTACTTC.

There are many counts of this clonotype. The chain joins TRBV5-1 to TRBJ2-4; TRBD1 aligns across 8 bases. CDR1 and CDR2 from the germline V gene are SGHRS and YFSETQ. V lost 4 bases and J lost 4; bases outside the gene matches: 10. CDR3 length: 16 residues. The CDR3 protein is CASSPLPGTGKNIQYF. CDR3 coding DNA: TGCGCCAGCAGCCCGTTACCCGGGACAGGAAAAAACATTCAGTACTTC.

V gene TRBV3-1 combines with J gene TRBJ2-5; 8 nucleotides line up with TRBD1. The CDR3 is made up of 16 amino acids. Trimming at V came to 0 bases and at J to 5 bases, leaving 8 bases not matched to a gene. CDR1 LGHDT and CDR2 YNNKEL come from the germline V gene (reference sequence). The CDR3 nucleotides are TGTGCCAGCAGCCAAGATCGGACAGGGTGGGAGGAGACCCAGTACTTC. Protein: CASSQDRTGWEETQYF.

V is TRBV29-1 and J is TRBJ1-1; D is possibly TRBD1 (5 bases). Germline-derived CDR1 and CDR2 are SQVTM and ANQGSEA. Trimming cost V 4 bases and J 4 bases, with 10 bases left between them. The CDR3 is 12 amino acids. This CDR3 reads CSVGQYGTEAFF. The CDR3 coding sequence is TGCAGCGTTGGACAGTATGGCACTGAAGCTTTCTTT.

The CDR3 spells CASSQPGQGPYEQYF. The CDR3 DNA follows: TGTGCCAGCAGCCAACCCGGACAGGGACCCTACGAGCAGTACTTC. The V call is TRBV14, the J call TRBJ2-7; 8 positions match TRBD1. The junction had 5 bases not matched to a gene; V was cut back by 2 bases and J by 2 bases. Germline assignment: CDR1 SGHDN and CDR2 FVKESK. CDR3 length equals 15 residues.

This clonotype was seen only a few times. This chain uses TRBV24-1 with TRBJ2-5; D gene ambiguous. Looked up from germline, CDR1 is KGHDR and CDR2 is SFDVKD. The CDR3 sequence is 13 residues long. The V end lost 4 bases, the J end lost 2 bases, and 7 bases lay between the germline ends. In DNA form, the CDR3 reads TGTGCCACCAGTGAGACGCTACAAGAGACCCAGTACTTC. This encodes CATSETLQETQYF.

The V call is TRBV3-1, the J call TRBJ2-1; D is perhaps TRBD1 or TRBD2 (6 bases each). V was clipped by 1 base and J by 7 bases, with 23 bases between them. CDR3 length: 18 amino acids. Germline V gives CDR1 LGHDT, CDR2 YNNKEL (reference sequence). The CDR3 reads CASSQVFFLAGGGNEQFF. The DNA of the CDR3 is TGTGCCAGCAGCCAAGTTTTTTTCCTAGCAGGAGGGGGGAATGAGCAGTTCTTC.

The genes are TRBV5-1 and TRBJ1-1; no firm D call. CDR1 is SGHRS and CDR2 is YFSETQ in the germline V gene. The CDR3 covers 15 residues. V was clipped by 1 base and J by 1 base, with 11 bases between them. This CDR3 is CASSLSTGSNTEAFF. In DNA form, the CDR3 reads TGCGCCAGCAGCTTGAGTACGGGATCGAACACTGAAGCTTTCTTT.

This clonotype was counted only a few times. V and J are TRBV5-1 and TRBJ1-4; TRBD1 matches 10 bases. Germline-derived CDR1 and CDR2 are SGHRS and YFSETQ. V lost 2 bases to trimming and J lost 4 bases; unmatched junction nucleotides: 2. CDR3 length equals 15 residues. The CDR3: CASSLGQGDNEKLFF. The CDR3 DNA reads TGCGCCAGCAGCTTAGGACAGGGGGATAATGAAAAACTGTTTTTT.

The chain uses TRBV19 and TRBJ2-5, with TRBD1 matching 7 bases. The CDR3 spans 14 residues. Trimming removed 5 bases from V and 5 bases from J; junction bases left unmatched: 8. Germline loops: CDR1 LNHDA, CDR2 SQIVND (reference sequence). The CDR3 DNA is TGTGCCAGTAGTTTCACGACAGGGAAGGAGACCCAGTACTTC. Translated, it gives CASSFTTGKETQYF.

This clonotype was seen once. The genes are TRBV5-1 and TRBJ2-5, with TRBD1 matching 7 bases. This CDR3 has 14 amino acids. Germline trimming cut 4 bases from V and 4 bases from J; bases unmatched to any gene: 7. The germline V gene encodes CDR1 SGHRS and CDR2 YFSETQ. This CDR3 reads CASSTRKGAETQYF. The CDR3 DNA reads TGCGCCAGCAGCACCAGGAAGGGGGCAGAGACCCAGTACTTC.

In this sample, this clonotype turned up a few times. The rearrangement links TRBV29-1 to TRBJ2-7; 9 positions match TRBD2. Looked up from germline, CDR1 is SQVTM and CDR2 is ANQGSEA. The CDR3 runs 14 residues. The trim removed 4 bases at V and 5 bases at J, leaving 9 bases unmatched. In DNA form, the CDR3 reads TGCAGCGTTGTAAATCTCCTAGCGGGAAACGAGCAGTACTTC. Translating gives CSVVNLLAGNEQYF.

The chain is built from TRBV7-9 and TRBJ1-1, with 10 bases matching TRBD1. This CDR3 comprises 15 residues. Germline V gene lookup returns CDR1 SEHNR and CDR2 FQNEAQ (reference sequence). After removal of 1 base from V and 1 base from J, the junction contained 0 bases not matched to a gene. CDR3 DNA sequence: TGTGCCAGCAGCTTAGGACAGGGGGCGAACACTGAAGCTTTCTTT. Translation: CASSLGQGANTEAFF.

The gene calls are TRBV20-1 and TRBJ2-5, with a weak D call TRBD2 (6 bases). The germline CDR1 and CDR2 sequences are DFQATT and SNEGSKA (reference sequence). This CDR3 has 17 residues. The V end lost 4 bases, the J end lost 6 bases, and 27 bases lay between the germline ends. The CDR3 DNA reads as TGCAGTGCTACAATAGCGGAAGAGGACCTGGTCTGGAAGACCCAGTACTTC. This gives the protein CSATIAEEDLVWKTQYF.

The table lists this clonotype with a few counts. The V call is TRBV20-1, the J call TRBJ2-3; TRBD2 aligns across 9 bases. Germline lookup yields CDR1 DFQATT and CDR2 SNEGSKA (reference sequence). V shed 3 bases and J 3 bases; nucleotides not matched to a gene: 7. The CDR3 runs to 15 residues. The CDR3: CSASSSGGGTDTQYF. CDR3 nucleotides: TGCAGTGCTAGCAGTAGCGGGGGAGGGACAGATACGCAGTATTTT.

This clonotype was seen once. The DNA for the CDR3 is TGTGCCAGCAGCCCCTCCACGGGGTCGGGTCAGCCCCAGCATTTT. Its translation is CASSPSTGSGQPQHF. The gene calls are TRBV9 and TRBJ1-5, with unresolved D. The CDR3 contains 15 residues. Trimming shortened V by 4 bases and J by 6 bases, and 17 bases separated the two germline ends. CDR1 SGDLS and CDR2 YYNGEE come from the germline V gene.

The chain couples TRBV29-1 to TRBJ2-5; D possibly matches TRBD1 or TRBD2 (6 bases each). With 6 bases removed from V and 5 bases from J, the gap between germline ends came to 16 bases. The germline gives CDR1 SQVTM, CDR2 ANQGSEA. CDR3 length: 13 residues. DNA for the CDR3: TGCAGCGTCCCATCAGGGGCGGGGGAGACCCAGTACTTC. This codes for CSVPSGAGETQYF. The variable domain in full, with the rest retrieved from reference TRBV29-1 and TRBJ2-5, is SAVISQKPSRDICQRGTSLTIQCQVDSQVTMMFWYRQQPGQSLTLIATANQGSEATYESGFVIDKFPISRPNLTFSTLTVSNMSPEDSSIYLCSVPSGAGETQYFGPGTRLLVL.

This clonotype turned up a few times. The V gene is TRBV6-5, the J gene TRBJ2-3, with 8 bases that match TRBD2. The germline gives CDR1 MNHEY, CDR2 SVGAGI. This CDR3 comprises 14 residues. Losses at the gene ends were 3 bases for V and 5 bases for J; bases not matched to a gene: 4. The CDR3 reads CASSYGAGGDTQYF. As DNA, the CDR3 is TGTGCCAGCAGTTATGGCGCGGGGGGAGATACGCAGTATTTT.

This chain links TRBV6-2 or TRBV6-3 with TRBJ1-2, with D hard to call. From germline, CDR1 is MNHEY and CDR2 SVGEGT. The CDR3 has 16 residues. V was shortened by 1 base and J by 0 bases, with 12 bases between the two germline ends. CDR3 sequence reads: CASSYYDGWANYGYTF. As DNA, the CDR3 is TGTGCCAGCAGTTACTACGATGGATGGGCTAACTATGGCTACACCTTC.

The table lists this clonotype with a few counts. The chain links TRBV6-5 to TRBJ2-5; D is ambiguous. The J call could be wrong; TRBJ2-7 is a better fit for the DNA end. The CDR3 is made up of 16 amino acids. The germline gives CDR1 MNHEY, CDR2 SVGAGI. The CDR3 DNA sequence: TGTGCCAGCAGTTCCCGTGCCGTCGGGTATGGCTACGAGCAGTACTTC. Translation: CASSSRAVGYGYEQYF.

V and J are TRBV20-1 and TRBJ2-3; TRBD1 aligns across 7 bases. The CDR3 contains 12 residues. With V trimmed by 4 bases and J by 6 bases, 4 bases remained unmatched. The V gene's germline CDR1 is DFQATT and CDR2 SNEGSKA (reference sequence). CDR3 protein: CSAIEQGDTQYF. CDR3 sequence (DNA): TGCAGTGCTATCGAACAGGGGGATACGCAGTATTTT.

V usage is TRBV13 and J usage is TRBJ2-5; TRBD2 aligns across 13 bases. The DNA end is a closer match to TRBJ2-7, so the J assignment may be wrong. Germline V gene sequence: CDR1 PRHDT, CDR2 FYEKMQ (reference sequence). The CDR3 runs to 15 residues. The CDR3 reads CASSSGLAGAHEQYF. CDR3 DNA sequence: TGTGCCAGCAGCTCTGGACTAGCGGGAGCCCACGAGCAGTACTTC.

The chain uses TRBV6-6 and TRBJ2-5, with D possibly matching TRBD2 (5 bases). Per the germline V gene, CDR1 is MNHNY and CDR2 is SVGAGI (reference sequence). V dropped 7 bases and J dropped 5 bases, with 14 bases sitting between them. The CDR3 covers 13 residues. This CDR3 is CASKDPGGETQYF. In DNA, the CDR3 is TGTGCCAGCAAAGACCCAGGCGGGGAGACCCAGTACTTC.

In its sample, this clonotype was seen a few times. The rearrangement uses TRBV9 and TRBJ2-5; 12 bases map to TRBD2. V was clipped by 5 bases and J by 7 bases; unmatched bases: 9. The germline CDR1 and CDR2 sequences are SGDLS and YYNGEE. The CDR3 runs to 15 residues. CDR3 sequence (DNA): TGTGCCAGCAGTTCTAGCGGGGGGGTTAAAGGGACCCAGTACTTC. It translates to CASSSSGGVKGTQYF. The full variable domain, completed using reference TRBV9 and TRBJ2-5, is DSGVTQTPKHLITATGQRVTLRCSPRSGDLSVYWYQQSLDQGLQFLIQYYNGEERAKGNILERFSAQQFPDLHSELNLSSLELGDSALYFCASSSSGGVKGTQYFGPGTRLLVL.

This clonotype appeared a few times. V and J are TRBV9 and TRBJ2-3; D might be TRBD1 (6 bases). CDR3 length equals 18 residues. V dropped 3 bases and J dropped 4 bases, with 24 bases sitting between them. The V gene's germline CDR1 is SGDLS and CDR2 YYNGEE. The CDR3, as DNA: TGTGCCAGCAGCGGGGGCTCTATTCTTTGGGGGCGTCCAGATACGCAGTATTTT. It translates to CASSGGSILWGRPDTQYF.